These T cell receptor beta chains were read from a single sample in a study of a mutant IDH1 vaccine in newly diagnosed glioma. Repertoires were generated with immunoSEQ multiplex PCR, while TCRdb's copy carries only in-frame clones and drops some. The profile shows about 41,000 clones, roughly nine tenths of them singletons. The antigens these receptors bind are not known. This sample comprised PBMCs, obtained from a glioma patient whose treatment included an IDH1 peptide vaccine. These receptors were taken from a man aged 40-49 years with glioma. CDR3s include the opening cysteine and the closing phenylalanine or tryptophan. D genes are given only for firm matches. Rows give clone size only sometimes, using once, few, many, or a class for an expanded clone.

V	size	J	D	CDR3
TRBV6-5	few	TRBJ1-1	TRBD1	CASRDRGRDTEAFF
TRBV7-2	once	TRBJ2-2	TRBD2	CASSPLGGSITGELFF
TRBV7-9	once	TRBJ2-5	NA	CASSTTWGFRQETQYF
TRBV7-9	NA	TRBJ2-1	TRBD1	CASSPVGQGPHNEQFF
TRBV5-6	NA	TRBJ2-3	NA	CASSFDGAITDTQYF
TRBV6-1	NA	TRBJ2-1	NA	CASGGDSSYNEQFF
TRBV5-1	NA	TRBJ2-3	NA	CASSFRDSRTDTQYF
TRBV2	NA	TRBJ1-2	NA	CASSPQGQNYGYTF
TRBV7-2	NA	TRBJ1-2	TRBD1	CASSDRTGGVDGYTF
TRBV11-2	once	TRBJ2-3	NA	CASSLISRADTQYF
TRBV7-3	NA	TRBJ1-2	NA	CASSSPNGGYTF
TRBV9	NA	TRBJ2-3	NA	CASSVDPLATDTQYF
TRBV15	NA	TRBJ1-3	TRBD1	CATSIRTGKGNTIYF
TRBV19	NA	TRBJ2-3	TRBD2	CASSIGGAADTQYF
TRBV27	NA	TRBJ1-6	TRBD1	CASSLTGGRYNSPLHF
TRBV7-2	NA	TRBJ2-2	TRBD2	CASSSIPSGAGELFF
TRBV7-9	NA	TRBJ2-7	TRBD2	CASRHVGGVPYEQYF
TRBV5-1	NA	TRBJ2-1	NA	CASSLLSMYREQFF
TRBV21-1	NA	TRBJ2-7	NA	CASNKQQGGEKNEQYF
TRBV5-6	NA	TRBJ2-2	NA	CASSSRVELFF
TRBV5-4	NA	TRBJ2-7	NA	CASSFNRDGNYEQYF
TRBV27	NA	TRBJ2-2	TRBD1	CASSQTGGNAYQVGELFF
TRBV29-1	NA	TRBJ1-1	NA	CSAGTRGNTEAFF
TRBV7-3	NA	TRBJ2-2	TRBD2	CASSFPGTSGANTGELFF
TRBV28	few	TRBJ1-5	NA	CASSLGSAEDSNQPQHF
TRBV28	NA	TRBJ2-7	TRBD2	CASSLTQRTSGTYEQYF
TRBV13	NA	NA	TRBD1	CASSLDRGNEQYF
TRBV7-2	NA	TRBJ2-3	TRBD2	CASSLDSASGEADTQYF
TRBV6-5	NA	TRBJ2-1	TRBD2	CATASGLAGGWVFF
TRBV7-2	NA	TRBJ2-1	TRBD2	CASSLGGRADNEQFF
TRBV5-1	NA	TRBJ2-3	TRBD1	CASSLGDGTGINTQYF
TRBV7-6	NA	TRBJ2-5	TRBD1	CASRTDRAETQYF
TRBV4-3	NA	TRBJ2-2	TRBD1	CASSPNRGPAGGELFF
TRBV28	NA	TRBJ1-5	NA	CASNRQPQHF
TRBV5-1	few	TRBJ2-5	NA	CASSLVPGLTQETQYF
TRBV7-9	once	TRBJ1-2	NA	CASSFLDKLGDGYTF
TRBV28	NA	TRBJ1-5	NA	CASSSLGGGDGPQHF
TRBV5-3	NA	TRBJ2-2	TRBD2	CARSLTLAGTDTGELFF
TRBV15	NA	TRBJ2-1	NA	CATSRDQGYEQFF
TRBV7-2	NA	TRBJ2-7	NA	CASSFTGPSYEQYF
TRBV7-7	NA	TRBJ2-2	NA	CASSFDPGDGELFF
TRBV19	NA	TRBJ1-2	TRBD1	CASTGSWGQRGSNYGYTF
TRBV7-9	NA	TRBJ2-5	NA	CASSLGAAEGETQYF
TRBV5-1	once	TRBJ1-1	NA	CASSPPGKVGTEAFF
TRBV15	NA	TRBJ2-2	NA	CATSRPGRSIGGELFF
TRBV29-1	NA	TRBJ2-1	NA	CSVTGPSSYNEQFF
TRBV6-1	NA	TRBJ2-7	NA	CATREILQGTYEQYF
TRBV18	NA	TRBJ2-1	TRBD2	CASSRSGSGEQFF
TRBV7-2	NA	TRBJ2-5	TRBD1	CASRNTGGDGTQYF
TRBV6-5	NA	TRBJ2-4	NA	CASSRRTLDIQYF
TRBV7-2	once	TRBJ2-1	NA	CASSSRGGAGRQFF